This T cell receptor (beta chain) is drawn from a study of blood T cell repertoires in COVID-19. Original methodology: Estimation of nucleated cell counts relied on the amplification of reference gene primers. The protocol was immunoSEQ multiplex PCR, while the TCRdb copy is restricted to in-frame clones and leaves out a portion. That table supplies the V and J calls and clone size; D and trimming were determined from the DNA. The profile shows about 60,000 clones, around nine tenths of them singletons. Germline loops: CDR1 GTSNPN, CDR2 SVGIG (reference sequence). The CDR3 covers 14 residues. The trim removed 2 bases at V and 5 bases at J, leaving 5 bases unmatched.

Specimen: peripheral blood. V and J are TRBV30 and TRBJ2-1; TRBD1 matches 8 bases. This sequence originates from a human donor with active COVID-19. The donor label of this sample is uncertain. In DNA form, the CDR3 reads TGTGCCTGGAGTTCGGGACAGGTACACAATGAGCAGTTCTTC. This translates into CAWSSGQVHNEQFF. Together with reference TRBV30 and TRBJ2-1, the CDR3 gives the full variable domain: SQTIHQWPATLVQPVGSPLSLECTVEGTSNPNLYWYRQAAGRGLQLLFYSVGIGQISSEVPQNLSASRPQDRQFILSSKKLLLSDSGFYLCAWSSGQVHNEQFFGPGTRLTVL.